This T cell receptor (beta chain) comes out of a study of T cell clusters in autoimmune cytopenias. Notes on the study in general: Compared with active autoimmune hepatitis patients, healthy donors showed approximately 2.7-fold more exclusive TRB clusters.

TRB was amplified by touch-down multiplex PCR, primer pools A and B combined. TCRdb re-called the multiplex PCR reads and gives one entry per CDR3 protein, without DNA. Seen in this sample are some 11,000 distinct CDR3 sequences; the ten most common clones hold around 3.4%. Tens of thousands of genome equivalents of blood DNA were amplified for TRB. This CDR3 has 11 residues. Germline V lookup: CDR1 SEHNR, CDR2 FQNEAQ (reference sequence). In regard to this clonotype: The antigen is not known.

Separately, the same data were catalogued under a study of T cell repertoires in aging, cancer and after chemotherapy. This second report adds: Clear clonal overlap appeared across healthy donor samples taken over several months to years.

The sample consisted of peripheral blood. This chain joins TRBV7-9 and TRBJ2-1. This TCR was sampled from a human donor in good health. CDR3 loop: CASSVRHEQFF.